The 7 T cell receptor beta chains reported below all come from one sample, sequenced in a study of tumor-infiltrating lymphocytes in primary liver carcinoma. Taking 20-30 mg of unsorted bulk tissue, the authors co-extracted RNA and DNA. TCR beta cDNA came from roughly 550 ng total RNA, primed with a constant-region primer. Slightly modified ARM-PCR, run as three nested multiplex PCR rounds, produced the TCR beta libraries. A C-beta reverse primer was combined with TRBV1-TRBV30 forward primers in the first two PCR rounds, and each round had 10 cycles. Via MiXCR, TCRdb re-called the multiplex PCR reads, giving one row per CDR3 protein. The profile shows roughly 91,000 distinct CDR3 sequences, roughly 69% of them singletons. Sequenced: liver tumor tissue from sampling region 5. Subset noted: tumor region T5, tumor centre. Receptors were obtained from a woman aged 60 to 75 with primary liver carcinoma and hepatitis B virus infection.

Of note for this clonotype: The germline gene is not matched at one end of the junction; a read error may be the cause. The rearrangement uses TRBV5-1 and TRBJ2-1, with TRBD2 matching over 8 bases. This CDR3 has 15 amino acids. Germline values: CDR1 SGHRS, CDR2 YFSETQ. The CDR3 region is CVSSFVTSGYNEQFF. The CDR3 bases are TGCGTCAGCAGCTTTGTAACTAGCGGTTACAATGAGCAGTTCTTC.

As concerns this clonotype: This may stem from a read error, because a much larger clone lies one nucleotide away. The chain links TRBV5-1 to TRBJ2-6; D is possibly TRBD1 (5 bases). This CDR3 spans 15 amino acids. The germline CDR1 and CDR2 sequences are SGHRS and YFSETQ. The CDR3, as DNA: TGCGCCAGCAGGGGTCAAACCTCTGGGGCCGACGTCCTGACTTTC. Its translation is CASRGQTSGADVLTF.

Notes on this clonotype: In this CDR3 the conserved last residue, phenylalanine or tryptophan, is missing, so a read error is likely. The gene calls are TRBV29-1 and TRBJ2-5; 8 bases match TRBD1. Per the germline V gene, CDR1 is SQVTM and CDR2 is ANQGSEA. This CDR3 contains 12 residues. CDR3 nucleotide sequence: TGCGCCTACAGGGGGTCCCAGGAGACCCAGTACCTC. Residues: CAYRGSQETQYL.

Concerning this clonotype itself: This likely comes from a read error, as the CDR3 has no conserved phenylalanine or tryptophan at its end. The chain links TRBV10-1 to TRBJ2-3, with 7 bases that match TRBD2. This CDR3 spans 14 amino acids. V dropped 10 bases and J dropped 2; count of bases not matched to a gene: 9. Per germline, CDR1 WNHNN and CDR2 SYGVQD (reference sequence). The CDR3 is CATAGERDTDTQYS. DNA of the CDR3: TGCGCCACCGCGGGAGAAAGAGACACAGATACGCAGTATTCT.

Note on this clonotype: Being one base from a much bigger clone, this may be a read error. The CDR3 here is CASSSRGQSTYEQYF. Written as DNA, the CDR3 is TGCGCCAGCAGCTCTCGGGGACAGTCCACCTACGAGCAGTACTTC. The chain links TRBV5-1 to TRBJ2-7; 7 nucleotides line up with TRBD1. With V trimmed by 3 bases and J by 2 bases, 8 bases remained unmatched. CDR1 SGHRS and CDR2 YFSETQ come from the germline V gene. The CDR3 is made up of 15 amino acids.

This clonotype was recorded a few times. The chain couples TRBV12-3 or TRBV12-4 to TRBJ2-2; 9 bases are a match to TRBD2. Trimming cost V 2 bases and J 7 bases; bases outside gene matches: 11. The CDR3 has 17 residues. Written as DNA, the CDR3 is TGTGCCAGCAGTTTACGAGCGGGAGGTCTAATCATCGGGGAGCTGTTTTTT. It translates to CASSLRAGGLIIGELFF.

This clonotype was observed a handful of times. The junction departs from germline at one end; a sequencing error may be responsible. The chain joins TRBV12-3 or TRBV12-4 to TRBJ1-1; 7 nucleotides agree with TRBD1. The CDR3 runs 11 residues. The CDR3 here is CASSTGAEAFF. DNA of the CDR3: TGTGCCAGCAGTACAGGGGCTGAGGCTTTCTTT.